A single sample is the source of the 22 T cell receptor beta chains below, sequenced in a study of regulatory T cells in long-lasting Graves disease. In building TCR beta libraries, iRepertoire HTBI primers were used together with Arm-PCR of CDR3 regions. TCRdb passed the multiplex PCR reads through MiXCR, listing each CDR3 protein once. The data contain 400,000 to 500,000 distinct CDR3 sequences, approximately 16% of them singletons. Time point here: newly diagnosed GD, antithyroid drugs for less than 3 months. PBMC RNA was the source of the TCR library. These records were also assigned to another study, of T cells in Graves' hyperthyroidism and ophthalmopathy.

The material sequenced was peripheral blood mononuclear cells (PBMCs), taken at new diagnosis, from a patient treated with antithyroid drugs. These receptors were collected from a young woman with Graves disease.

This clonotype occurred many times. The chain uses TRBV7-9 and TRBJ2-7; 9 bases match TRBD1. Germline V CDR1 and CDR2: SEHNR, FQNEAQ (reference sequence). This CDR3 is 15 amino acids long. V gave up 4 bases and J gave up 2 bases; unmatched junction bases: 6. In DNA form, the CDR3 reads TGTGCCAGCAGCTCGGAAGGGGACAGGGCCTACGAGCAGTACTTC. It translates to CASSSEGDRAYEQYF.

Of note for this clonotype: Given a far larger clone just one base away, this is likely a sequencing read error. The CDR3: CVSSPVSGLAGEEQYF. Here the CDR3 DNA reads TGTGTCAGCAGCCCCGTCTCGGGACTAGCGGGAGAGGAGCAGTACTTC. The rearrangement joins TRBV5-5 to TRBJ2-7; 14 positions agree with TRBD2. The germline V gene encodes CDR1 SGHKS and CDR2 YYEKEE (reference sequence). The CDR3 covers 16 residues.

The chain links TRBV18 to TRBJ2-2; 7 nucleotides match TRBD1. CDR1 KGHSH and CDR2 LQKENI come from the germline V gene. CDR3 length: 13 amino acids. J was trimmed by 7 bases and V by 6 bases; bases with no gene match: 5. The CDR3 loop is CASSADRDGELFF. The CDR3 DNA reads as TGTGCCAGCTCGGCAGACAGGGACGGGGAGCTGTTTTTT.

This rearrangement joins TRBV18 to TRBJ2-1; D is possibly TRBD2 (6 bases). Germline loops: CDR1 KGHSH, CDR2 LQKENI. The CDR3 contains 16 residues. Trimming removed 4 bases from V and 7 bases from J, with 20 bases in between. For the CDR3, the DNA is TGTGCCAGCTCACGCCCTAGCAGGAGGGCCGGAAATGAGCAGTTCTTC. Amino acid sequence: CASSRPSRRAGNEQFF.

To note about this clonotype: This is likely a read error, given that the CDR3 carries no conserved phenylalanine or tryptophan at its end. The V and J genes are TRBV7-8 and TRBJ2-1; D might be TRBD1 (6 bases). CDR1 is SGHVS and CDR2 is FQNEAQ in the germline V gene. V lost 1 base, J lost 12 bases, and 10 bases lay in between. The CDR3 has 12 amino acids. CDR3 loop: CASSLGGGGQFL. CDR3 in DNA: TGTGCCAGCAGCTTAGGTGGGGGCGGGCAGTTCCTC.

CDR3 nucleotides: TGTGCCATCAGTGATAGCGGGAGCAGTGCAGATACGCAGTATTTT. As protein: CAISDSGSSADTQYF. The rearrangement joins TRBV10-3 to TRBJ2-3, with 9 bases lining up with TRBD2. Losses at the gene ends were 3 bases for V and 4 bases for J; bases not matched to a gene: 5. CDR1 is ENHRY, CDR2 SYGVKD, per germline. This CDR3 is built from 15 residues.

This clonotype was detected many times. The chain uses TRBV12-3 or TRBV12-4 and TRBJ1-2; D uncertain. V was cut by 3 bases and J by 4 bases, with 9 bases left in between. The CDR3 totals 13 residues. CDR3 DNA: TGTGCCAGCAGTTTGAGCGTCGGCTATGGCTACACCTTC. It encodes CASSLSVGYGYTF.

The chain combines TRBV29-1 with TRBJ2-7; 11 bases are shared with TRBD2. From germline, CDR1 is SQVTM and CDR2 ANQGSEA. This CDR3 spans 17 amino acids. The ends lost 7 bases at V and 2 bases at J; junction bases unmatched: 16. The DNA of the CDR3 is TGCAGCGCCTACGTAAGAACTAGCGGGAGTCAGCCCTACGAGCAGTACTTC. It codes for CSAYVRTSGSQPYEQYF.

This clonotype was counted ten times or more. This CDR3 is CSARHSNQPQHF. The CDR3 region has the DNA TGCAGTGCTAGACACAGCAATCAGCCCCAGCATTTT. This chain connects TRBV20-1 to TRBJ1-5; D gene uncertain. The CDR3 has 12 amino acids. In germline, CDR1 is DFQATT, CDR2 SNEGSKA (reference sequence). The V and J ends lost 2 bases and 1 base respectively, with 3 bases between them.

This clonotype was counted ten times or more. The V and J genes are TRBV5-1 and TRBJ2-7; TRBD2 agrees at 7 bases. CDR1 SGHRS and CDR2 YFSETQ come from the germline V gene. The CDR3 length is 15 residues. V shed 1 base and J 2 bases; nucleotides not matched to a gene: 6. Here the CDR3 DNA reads TGCGCCAGCAGCTTGAGGGCGGGGGAAACCTACGAGCAGTACTTC. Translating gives CASSLRAGETYEQYF.

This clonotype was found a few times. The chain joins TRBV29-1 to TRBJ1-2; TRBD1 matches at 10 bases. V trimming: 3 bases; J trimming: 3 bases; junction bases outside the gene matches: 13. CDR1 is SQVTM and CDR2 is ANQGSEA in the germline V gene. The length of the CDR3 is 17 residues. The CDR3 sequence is CSVEIRDRGTGDYGYTF. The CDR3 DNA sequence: TGCAGCGTTGAGATACGGGACAGGGGAACGGGTGACTATGGCTACACCTTC. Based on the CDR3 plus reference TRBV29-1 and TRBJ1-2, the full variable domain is SAVISQKPSRDICQRGTSLTIQCQVDSQVTMMFWYRQQPGQSLTLIATANQGSEATYESGFVIDKFPISRPNLTFSTLTVSNMSPEDSSIYLCSVEIRDRGTGDYGYTFGSGTRLTVV.

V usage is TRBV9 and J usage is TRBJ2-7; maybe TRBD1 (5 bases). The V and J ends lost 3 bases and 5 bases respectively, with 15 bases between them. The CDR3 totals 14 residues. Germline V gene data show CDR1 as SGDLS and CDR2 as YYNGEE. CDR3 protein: CASSGQGTTDEQYF. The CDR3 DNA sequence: TGTGCCAGCAGCGGCCAGGGTACAACGGACGAGCAGTACTTC.

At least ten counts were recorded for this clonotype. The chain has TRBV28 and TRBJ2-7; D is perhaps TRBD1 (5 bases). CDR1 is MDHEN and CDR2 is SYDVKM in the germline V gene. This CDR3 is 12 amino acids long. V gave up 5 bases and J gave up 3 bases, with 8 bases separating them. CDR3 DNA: TGTGCCAGCAGTATTACAGGCTACGAGCAGTACTTC. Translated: CASSITGYEQYF.

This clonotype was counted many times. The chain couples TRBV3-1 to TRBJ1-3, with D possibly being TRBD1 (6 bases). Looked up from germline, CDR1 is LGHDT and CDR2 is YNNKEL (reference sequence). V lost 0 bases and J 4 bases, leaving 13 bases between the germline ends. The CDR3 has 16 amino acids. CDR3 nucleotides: TGTGCCAGCAGCCAAGATCCGGGGGCGGGAGGAAACACCATATATTTT. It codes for CASSQDPGAGGNTIYF. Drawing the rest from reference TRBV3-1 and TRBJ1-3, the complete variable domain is DTAVSQTPKYLVTQMGNDKSIKCEQNLGHDTMYWYKQDSKKFLKIMFSYNNKELIINETVPNRFSPKSPDKAHLNLHINSLELGDSAVYFCASSQDPGAGGNTIYFGEGSWLTVV.

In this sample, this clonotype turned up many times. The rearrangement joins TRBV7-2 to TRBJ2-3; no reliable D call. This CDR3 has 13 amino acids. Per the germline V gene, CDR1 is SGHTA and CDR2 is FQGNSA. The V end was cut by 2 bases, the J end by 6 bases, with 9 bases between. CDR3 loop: CASSLPNVDTQYF. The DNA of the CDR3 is TGTGCCAGCAGCTTACCTAACGTTGATACGCAGTATTTT.

The CDR3 spells CASSLDTHEQYF. For the CDR3, the DNA is TGTGCCAGCAGCCTAGACACCCACGAGCAGTACTTC. This chain connects TRBV9 to TRBJ2-7; the D is unclear. Germline V gene lookup returns CDR1 SGDLS and CDR2 YYNGEE. Between the trimmed V and J ends, which lost 4 bases and 5 bases, there was a span of 10 bases. The CDR3 runs 12 residues. The full variable domain, in which reference TRBV9 and TRBJ2-7 provide the parts outside the CDR3, is DSGVTQTPKHLITATGQRVTLRCSPRSGDLSVYWYQQSLDQGLQFLIQYYNGEERAKGNILERFSAQQFPDLHSELNLSSLELGDSALYFCASSLDTHEQYFGPGTRLTVT.

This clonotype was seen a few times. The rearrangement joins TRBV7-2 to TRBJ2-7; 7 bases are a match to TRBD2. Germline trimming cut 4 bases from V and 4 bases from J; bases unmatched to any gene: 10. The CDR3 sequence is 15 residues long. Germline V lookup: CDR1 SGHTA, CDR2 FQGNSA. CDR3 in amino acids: CASSSWGGLGYEQYF. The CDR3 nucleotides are TGTGCCAGCAGCTCCTGGGGGGGTCTTGGGTACGAGCAGTACTTC.

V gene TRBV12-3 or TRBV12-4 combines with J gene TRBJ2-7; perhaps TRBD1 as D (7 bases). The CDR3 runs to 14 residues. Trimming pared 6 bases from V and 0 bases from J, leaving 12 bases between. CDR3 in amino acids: CASRSGGLSYEQYF. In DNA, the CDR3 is TGTGCCAGCAGATCAGGGGGACTCTCCTACGAGCAGTACTTC.

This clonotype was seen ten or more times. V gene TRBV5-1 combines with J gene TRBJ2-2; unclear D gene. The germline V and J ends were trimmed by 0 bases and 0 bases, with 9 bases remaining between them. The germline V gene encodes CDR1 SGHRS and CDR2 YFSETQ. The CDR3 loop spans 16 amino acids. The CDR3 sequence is CASSLELPPNTGELFF. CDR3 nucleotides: TGCGCCAGCAGCTTGGAGTTGCCCCCGAACACCGGGGAGCTGTTTTTT.

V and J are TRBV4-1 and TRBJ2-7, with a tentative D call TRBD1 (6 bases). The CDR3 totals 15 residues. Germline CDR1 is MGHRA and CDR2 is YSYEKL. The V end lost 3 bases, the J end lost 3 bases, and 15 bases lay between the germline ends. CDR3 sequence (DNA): TGCGCCAGCAGCCAGACCACAGGGCGCAGCTACGAGCAGTACTTC. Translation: CASSQTTGRSYEQYF.

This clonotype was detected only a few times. CDR3 nucleotides: TGTGCCAGCAGTTTGAAAGGGTCCGGGGAGCTGTTTTTT. Protein product: CASSLKGSGELFF. This sequence joins TRBV12-3 or TRBV12-4 and TRBJ2-2; D gene ambiguous. The CDR3 length is 13 residues. The germline V and J ends were trimmed by 3 bases and 6 bases, with 8 bases remaining between them.

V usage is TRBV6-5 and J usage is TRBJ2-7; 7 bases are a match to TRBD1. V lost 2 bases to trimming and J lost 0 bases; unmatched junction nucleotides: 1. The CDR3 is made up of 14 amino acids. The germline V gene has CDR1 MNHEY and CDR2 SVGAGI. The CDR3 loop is CASSYGTDSYEQYF. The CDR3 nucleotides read TGTGCCAGCAGTTACGGGACAGACTCCTACGAGCAGTACTTC.